Each of the 5 T cell receptor beta chains below was sequenced from the same sample in a study of T cells after yellow fever vaccination. TCRdb reanalysed the 5' RACE reads using MiXCR and keeps one entry per CDR3 protein. Of some 350,000 distinct CDR3 sequences listed, about 4% are singletons. The sample here was PBMCs, taken 5 days after the yellow fever booster vaccination. The receptor source for this set is a man between 18 and 35 years old who received the YFV17D yellow fever vaccine.

This chain joins TRBV4-3 and TRBJ2-7; unclear D gene. With 2 bases removed from V and 4 bases from J, the gap between germline ends came to 9 bases. Per germline, CDR1 LGHNA and CDR2 YSLEER. There are 13 residues in the CDR3. The CDR3 coding sequence is TGCGCCAGCAGCCAATTGATAAGGTACGAGCAGTACTTC. The encoded protein is CASSQLIRYEQYF.

As regards this clonotype: A read error is possible here, since a much larger clone lies one base away. The V gene is TRBV20-1, the J gene TRBJ2-5; 11 nucleotides align to TRBD2. This CDR3 is 15 amino acids long. Germline values: CDR1 DFQATT, CDR2 SNEGSKA (reference sequence). CDR3 loop: CSAGPSGGPQETLYF. In DNA, the CDR3 is TGCAGTGCTGGGCCTAGCGGGGGGCCCCAGGAGACCCTGTACTTC.

The table lists this clonotype with a few counts. This chain links TRBV11-3 with TRBJ2-1; D could derive from TRBD1 or TRBD2 (5 bases each). This CDR3 has 15 residues. The germline V gene has CDR1 SGHNT and CDR2 YENEEA. Between the trimmed V and J ends, which lost 0 bases and 8 bases, there was a span of 14 bases. The CDR3 loop reads CASSLEPSGADEQFF. In DNA form, the CDR3 reads TGTGCCAGCAGCTTAGAGCCCTCCGGGGCCGATGAGCAGTTCTTC.

The V call is TRBV20-1, the J call TRBJ2-7; 9 positions agree with TRBD2. The CDR3 spans 14 residues. The V gene's germline CDR1 is DFQATT and CDR2 SNEGSKA (reference sequence). J was trimmed by 6 bases and V by 0 bases; bases with no gene match: 6. CDR3 region: CSAREGGGVSEQYF. The DNA of the CDR3 is TGCAGTGCTAGAGAGGGCGGGGGGGTCTCCGAGCAGTACTTC.

In this sample, this clonotype turned up many times. The V call is TRBV7-3, the J call TRBJ2-2; TRBD2 agrees at 8 bases. Unmatched junction bases numbered 9, after V lost 5 bases and J lost 7 bases. CDR3 length equals 15 residues. CDR1 and CDR2 from the germline V gene are SGHTA and FQGTGA. In nucleotides, the CDR3 is TGTGCCAGCAGCCCCGGCGGGGGGTTCCACGGGGAGCTGTTTTTT. Residues: CASSPGGGFHGELFF.